This T cell receptor (beta chain) comes out of a study of early T cells in non-severe SARS-CoV-2 infection. At the level of the study: Sequencing targeted bulk RNA from unsorted whole blood, leaving chains unpaired.

Concerning this clonotype: The antigen remains unidentified.

Study results and caveats: A preference for anti-spike CD8 responses marked VDJdb matching, which missed private and CD4 specificities.

CDR1 is SGHNT, CDR2 YYREEE, per germline (reference sequence). The length of the CDR3 is 14 residues. Trimming took off 0 bases at V and 0 bases at J, with 6 bases between the two ends. The library protocol tagged individual cDNA molecules with unique molecular identifiers. TCRdb ran MiXCR on the 5' RACE reads and lists one entry per CDR3 protein. Among tens of thousands of distinct CDR3 sequences, around 10% were seen once, and the ten largest hold 2.5% to 3.5%. Sequencing was performed on whole blood, taken at baseline. V gene TRBV5-4 combines with J gene TRBJ1-1; D not certain. The sequence was collected from an adult who was a healthcare worker with PCR-confirmed SARS-CoV-2 infection or an uninfected control (not recorded which). This chain's CDR3 is CASSLEVLNTEAFF. The CDR3 DNA reads as TGTGCCAGCAGCTTGGAGGTTTTGAACACTGAAGCTTTCTTT.